The entry below describes one TCR beta chain. J lost 3 bases, V lost 6 bases, and 10 bases had no gene match. In germline, CDR1 is MNHEY, CDR2 SMNVEV (reference sequence). The CDR3 covers 15 residues. This record comes from a study of blood T cell repertoires in COVID-19. As for the study in general: Samples of COVID-19 (acute and convalescent) were obtained from the United States, Italy and Spain. From T cells, B-cell-depleted T cells, or PBMCs came the material, which was cDNA or gDNA.

Followed longitudinally, the Seattle patients had been enrolled during active infection. Per the study methods: The authors estimated nucleated cell counts from reference gene primer amplification. Method: immunoSEQ multiplex PCR; TCRdb's copy keeps in-frame clones and lacks some. V and J calls and clone size come straight from that table; D and trimming were deduced from the DNA. The sample lists some 110,000 clones, 60% to 85% seen once, with 5% to 8% in the top ten. J is TRBJ2-7 and V is TRBV27; 8 bases align to TRBD1. This TCR was recovered from a man older than 75 with COVID-19, enrolled during active disease. The specimen was peripheral blood. The CDR3 sequence is CASSRRQGISYEQYF. The CDR3 nucleotides are TGTGCCAGCAGCCGCAGACAGGGGATAAGCTACGAGCAGTACTTC.